The rows below give T cell receptor beta chains drawn from one sample of a study of blood T cell repertoires in COVID-19. Clones were read by immunoSEQ multiplex PCR, and TCRdb kept only the in-frame ones, dropping some. The sample includes 200,000 to 250,000 clones, about 83% of them seen just once. Material: peripheral blood. These receptors all come from a man older than 75 with acute or convalescent COVID-19. The CDR3 runs from the conserved cysteine through the conserved F or W. A D gene is named only where the DNA matches it firmly. Some rows have no size entry. The others give once, few or many, or a class for an expanded clone.

J,V,D,size,DNA,CDR3
TRBJ1-5,TRBV10-3,NA,NA,TGTGCCATCGGGGGGGATGGCAATCAGCCCCAGCATTTT,CAIGGDGNQPQHF
TRBJ1-3,TRBV5-4,NA,NA,TGTGCCACGTCGCAGGGTAGTATGGACTCTGGAAACACCATATATTTT,CATSQGSMDSGNTIYF
TRBJ1-5,TRBV15,TRBD1,NA,TGTGCCACGTCCCTGGGACAGAGTGACAATCAGCCCCAGCATTTT,CATSLGQSDNQPQHF
TRBJ1-1,TRBV2,NA,NA,TGTGCCAGCAGTGTACTCGCAGAAGCTTTCTTT,CASSVLAEAFF
TRBJ2-5,TRBV11-2,NA,NA,TGTGCCAGCAGCTTAGATGGGCGCCAAGAGACCCAGTACTTC,CASSLDGRQETQYF
TRBJ2-5,TRBV11-3,NA,NA,TGTGCCAGCAGCTCGCGGTGGACCCAGTACTTC,CASSSRWTQYF
TRBJ2-1,TRBV24-1,NA,once,TGTGCCACCACTGGAAAGGGCGGAGGTCAGAGGGATGAGCAGTTCTTC,CATTGKGGGQRDEQFF
TRBJ1-5,TRBV19,NA,NA,TGTGCCAGTAGTCTGAGGGGGGGATCGGGCCAGCCCCAGCATTTT,CASSLRGGSGQPQHF
TRBJ2-1,TRBV27,TRBD2,NA,TGTGCCAGCAGTTTAATTCCACAGCGGGGGGGGAATGAGCAGTTCTTC,CASSLIPQRGGNEQFF
TRBJ1-4,TRBV3-1/TRBV3-2,NA,NA,TGTGCCAGCAGCCAATCAAGAGCTGAAAAACTGTTTTTT,CASSQSRAEKLFF
TRBJ1-2,TRBV29-1,NA,few,TGCAGCTCTAGAGAGGACTATGGCTACACCTTC,CSSREDYGYTF
TRBJ2-1,TRBV14,TRBD2,NA,TGTGCCAGCAGCCAAGATCGCGGGAGCAATGAGCAGTTCTTC,CASSQDRGSNEQFF
TRBJ2-7,TRBV5-1,TRBD2,NA,TGCGCCAGCAGCGGGGGATTCTCGGGACTACTCGAGCAGTACTTC,CASSGGFSGLLEQYF
TRBJ1-3,TRBV4-1,NA,NA,TGCGCCAGCAGCCAAGAGGGGGGGGGTATTCTCTCTGGAAACACCATATATTTT,CASSQEGGGILSGNTIYF
TRBJ2-1,TRBV11-2,TRBD1,NA,TGTGCCAGCAGCCTCCAGACAGGGTCGAGCTCCTACAATGAGCAGTTCTTC,CASSLQTGSSSYNEQFF
TRBJ1-1,TRBV21-1,NA,NA,TGTGCCAGCAGCAAAGAGCGGGTCCGGAACACTGAAGCTTTCTTT,CASSKERVRNTEAFF
TRBJ2-1,TRBV25-1,TRBD1,once,TGTGCCAGCAGTGAATATCGGACAGGGGGCAATGAGCAGTTCTTC,CASSEYRTGGNEQFF
TRBJ1-2,TRBV3-1/TRBV3-2,NA,NA,TGTGCCAGCAGCCAAGATCTGGCGGGGGGCGGTGGCTACACCTTC,CASSQDLAGGGGYTF
TRBJ1-6,TRBV7-2,NA,NA,TGTGCCAGCAGGGCGGGGACCGGGGGTAATTCACCCCTCCACTTT,CASRAGTGGNSPLHF
TRBJ1-5,TRBV6-2/TRBV6-3,NA,NA,TGTGCCAGCAGTACTACACTGATTAGCAATCAGCCCCAGCATTTT,CASSTTLISNQPQHF
TRBJ2-7,TRBV10-3,TRBD1,once,TGTGCCTTGGGGCAGGGGGACACCGGCGAGCAGTACTTC,CALGQGDTGEQYF
TRBJ1-1,TRBV15,NA,once,TGTGCCACCAGCGGGAGGGTCGGGGGATTGGGCACTGAAGCTTTCTTT,CATSGRVGGLGTEAFF
TRBJ2-5,TRBV19,TRBD2,NA,TGTGCCAGTAGTCCTAGCGGGGGAGAGACCCAGTACTTC,CASSPSGGETQYF
TRBJ2-2,TRBV5-1,TRBD1,once,TGCGCCAGCAGCTTGGGTGACAGGGACACCGGGGAGCTGTTTTTT,CASSLGDRDTGELFF
TRBJ2-1,TRBV20-1,NA,once,TGCAGTGCTAGTTCGCGGCGGGGTTACAATGAGCAGTTCTTC,CSASSRRGYNEQFF
TRBJ1-3,TRBV19,TRBD1,NA,TGTGCCAGTCGGACAGGGGAGGCTGGAAACACCATATATTTT,CASRTGEAGNTIYF
TRBJ1-1,TRBV6-5,TRBD1,once,TGTGCCAGCAAGGGAGGACAGGGAAACACTGAAGCTTTCTTT,CASKGGQGNTEAFF
TRBJ2-3,TRBV5-1,NA,NA,TGCGCCAGCAGCTTTGTCCCGGACTCTGGATGGTCTCAGGGCACAGATACGCAGTATTTT,CASSFVPDSGWSQGTDTQYF
TRBJ2-5,TRBV19,TRBD1,NA,TGTGCCAGTAGTATTGGGACAGCGCTTTGGGCCCAGTACTTC,CASSIGTALWAQYF
TRBJ1-4,TRBV2,TRBD1,NA,TGTGCCAGCAGCGAACAGGGGCGCTCTGAAAAACTGTTTTTT,CASSEQGRSEKLFF